This TCR beta chain comes out of a study of cytomegalovirus exposure and HLA in healthy donors. Study results and caveats: Among the sequence variants, a highly shared cluster was likely an artifact of sequencing.

Trimming cost V 5 bases and J 10 bases, with 17 bases left between them. The CDR3 consists of 13 residues. Germline CDR1 and CDR2: MNHEY and SMNVEV (reference sequence). A multiplex PCR was run with 60 Vbeta primers and 13 Jbeta primers. The assay was immunoSEQ multiplex PCR, and TCRdb's table has in-frame clones only and misses some. The sample yields some 93,000 clones, about 79% seen once. Worth noting for this clone: What it binds is unknown.

The sequencing sample was made of PBMCs. This TCR was recovered from a man aged 50 or older in good health and CMV-seronegative. The V call is TRBV27, the J call TRBJ1-1, with a weak D call TRBD1 (6 bases). CDR3 sequence (DNA): TGTGCCAGCAGTCCCAGGGAGGGGGACCGAGCTTTCTTT. Residues: CASSPREGDRAFF.